The present entry profiles one T cell receptor beta chain with its context. The data were produced by immunoSEQ multiplex PCR, yet TCRdb's version contains in-frame clones alone and is incomplete. Counted here are hundreds of thousands of clones, around 87% occurring once; the ten biggest clones make up more than 0.009%. The data were taken from a study of shared T cell receptors in the human thymus. The CDR3 is 12 amino acids. The germline V gene encodes CDR1 SQVTM and CDR2 ANQGSEA. The sample was also linked to a second study, of human thymus T cells.

The receptor was isolated from a boy younger than two with a congenital heart defect. The chain employs TRBV29-1 and TRBJ1-1; D ambiguous. The specimen sequenced was thymocytes. The CDR3, as DNA: TGCAGATTTCGGGCTCCGACGGGGGAAGCTTTCTTT. It codes for CRFRAPTGEAFF.